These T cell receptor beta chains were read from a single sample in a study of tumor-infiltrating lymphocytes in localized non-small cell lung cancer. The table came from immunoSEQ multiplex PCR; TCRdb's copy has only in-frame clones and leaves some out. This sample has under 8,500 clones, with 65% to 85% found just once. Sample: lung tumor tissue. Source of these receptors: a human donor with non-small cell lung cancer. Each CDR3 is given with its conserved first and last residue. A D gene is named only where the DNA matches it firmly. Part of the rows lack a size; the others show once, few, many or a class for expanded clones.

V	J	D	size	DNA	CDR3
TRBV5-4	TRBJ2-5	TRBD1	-	TGTGCCAGTTCTAAGGGACAGCAGGTTGAGACCCAGTACTTC	CASSKGQQVETQYF
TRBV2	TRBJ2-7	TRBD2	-	TGTGCCAGCATTTCAGCCACCGGGACTAGCGGATACGAGCAGTACTTC	CASISATGTSGYEQYF
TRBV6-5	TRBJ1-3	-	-	TGTGCCAGCAGTTACGGGAAGGGCGGAAACACCATATATTTT	CASSYGKGGNTIYF
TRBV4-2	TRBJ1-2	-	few	TGTGCCAGCAGCCAAGACGTCGGGCGGGTCAGGGAAAACTATGGCTACACCTTC	CASSQDVGRVRENYGYTF
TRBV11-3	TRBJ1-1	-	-	TGTGCCAGCAGCTTAGGAGGGAACGAGAACACTGAAGCTTTCTTT	CASSLGGNENTEAFF
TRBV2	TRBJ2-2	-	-	TGTGCCAGCAGTGCAGATGGTACCGGGGAGCTGTTTTTT	CASSADGTGELFF
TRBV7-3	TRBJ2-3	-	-	TGTGCCAGCAGCTCTGAACACACAGATACGCAGTATTTT	CASSSEHTDTQYF
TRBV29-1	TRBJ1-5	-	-	TGCAGCGTTTTATCTGATAGCAATCAGCCCCAGCATTTT	CSVLSDSNQPQHF
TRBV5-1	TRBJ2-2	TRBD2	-	TGCGCCAGCAGCTCCGGACTAGCGGATCTTACCGGGGAGCTGTTTTTT	CASSSGLADLTGELFF
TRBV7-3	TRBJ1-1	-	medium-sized	TGTGCCAGCAGCTTAATCGCACTCGGGGACACTGAAGCTTTCTTT	CASSLIALGDTEAFF
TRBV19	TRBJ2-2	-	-	TGTGCCAGCGCTTTAGCCAACTCAGGGGAGCTGTTTTTT	CASALANSGELFF
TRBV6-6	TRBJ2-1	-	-	TGTGCCAGCAGACATAGTGGGAAAGACAATGAGCAGTTCTTC	CASRHSGKDNEQFF
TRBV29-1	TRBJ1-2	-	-	TGCAGCGTTCGCAGACAGTCGACGGTTGGCTACACCTTC	CSVRRQSTVGYTF
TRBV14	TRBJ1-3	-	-	TGTGCCAGCCAAGAGGCAGCTGGAAACACCATATATTTT	CASQEAAGNTIYF
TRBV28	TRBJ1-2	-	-	TGTGCCAGCACCTTAAGGGAGGCGGGGGTCGATGGCTACACCTTC	CASTLREAGVDGYTF
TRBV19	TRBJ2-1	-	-	TGTGCCAGTAGTATAGATGGCCAGGAGCAGTTCTTC	CASSIDGQEQFF
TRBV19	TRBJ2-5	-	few	TGTGCCAGTAGTAAGGACCAGCTCCAAGAGACCCAGTACTTC	CASSKDQLQETQYF
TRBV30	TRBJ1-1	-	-	TGTGCCTGGAGTCTGGCGTCATACAACACTGAAGCTTTCTTT	CAWSLASYNTEAFF
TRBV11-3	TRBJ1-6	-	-	TGTGCCAGCAGCTTATCAACGAATTCACCCCTCCACTTT	CASSLSTNSPLHF
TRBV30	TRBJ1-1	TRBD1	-	TGTGCCTGGAGAGAGGCAGGGGGGAATCGAGAAGCTTTCTTT	CAWREAGGNREAFF
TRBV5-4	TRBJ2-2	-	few	TGTGCCAGCAGCCGGGGACCCCACGAGGGTGGGGAGCTGTTTTTT	CASSRGPHEGGELFF
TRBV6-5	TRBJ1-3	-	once	TGTGCCAGCACCCTGGACAGACGGGCTGGAAACACCATATATTTT	CASTLDRRAGNTIYF
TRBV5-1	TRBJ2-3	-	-	TGCGCCAGCAGCTTGGCAGTGGGCGCAGATACGCAGTATTTT	CASSLAVGADTQYF